This T cell receptor beta chain was sequenced in a study of radiation and T cells in renal cell carcinoma. Study outcomes and limitations: In blood, top tumor clones expanded by 2 weeks, shrinking by 4.

As to time point: blood 2 weeks post-SBRT. Regarding treatment: 15 Gy SBRT to primary tumor, nephrectomy 4 weeks later. After SBRT, blood was collected at 2 and 4 weeks, plus baseline. Clear cell pathology was present in this patient's renal cell carcinoma. The repertoire was sequenced with immunoSEQ multiplex PCR; TCRdb's copy has only in-frame clones and lacks some. The sample includes tens of thousands of clones, about 80% seen only once; the top ten take roughly 6.1%. Per the germline V gene, CDR1 is LGHNT and CDR2 is FRNRAP. Trimming cost V 1 base and J 9 bases, with 15 bases left between them. This CDR3 has 14 residues. With regard to this clone: Its specificity is not known.

Sequences were derived from blood, sampled from a patient whose treatment included radiotherapy and nephrectomy. The rearrangement uses TRBV12-5 and TRBJ1-2, with D possibly TRBD1 on 6 matching bases. The TCR was taken from a man aged 55 to 70 with renal cell carcinoma. Here the CDR3 reads CASGLAHRDSSYTF. The CDR3, as DNA: TGTGCTAGTGGTTTGGCCCACAGGGACTCGAGCTACACCTTC.